A selection of T cell receptor beta chains follows, all from one sample in a study of cytomegalovirus exposure and HLA in healthy donors. Clones were sequenced by immunoSEQ multiplex PCR, and TCRdb holds only the in-frame ones, with some missing. This sample has over 200,000 clones, with 80% to 85% found just once. Material for sequencing was PBMCs. Receptors were obtained from a woman younger than 45 in good health and CMV-seropositive. Each CDR3 is given with its conserved first and last residue. A D gene is named only where the DNA matches it firmly. Rows give clone size only sometimes, using once, few, many, or a class for an expanded clone.

j_gene: TRBJ1-1
v_gene: TRBV5-4
d_gene: -
abundance: -
CDR3nt: TGTGCCAGCAGCAGGGCCGAGAACACTGAAGCTTTCTTT
CDR3aa: CASSRAENTEAFF

j_gene: TRBJ2-4
v_gene: TRBV5-6
d_gene: -
abundance: -
CDR3nt: TGTGCCAGCAGCTTATACGGGGCAGACATTCAGTACTTC
CDR3aa: CASSLYGADIQYF

j_gene: TRBJ2-7
v_gene: TRBV2
d_gene: -
abundance: -
CDR3nt: TGTGCCAGCAGTGAAGCAGAAGCTAGAAGCTACGAGCAGTACTTC
CDR3aa: CASSEAEARSYEQYF

j_gene: TRBJ2-1
v_gene: TRBV29-1
d_gene: -
abundance: -
CDR3nt: TGCAGCGTTGAGGACACGAAATCCTACAATGAGCAGTTCTTC
CDR3aa: CSVEDTKSYNEQFF

j_gene: TRBJ2-5
v_gene: TRBV5-4
d_gene: TRBD2
abundance: -
CDR3nt: TGTGCCAGCAGCACCATAGCGGGAGGGCCAGAGACCCAGTACTTC
CDR3aa: CASSTIAGGPETQYF

j_gene: TRBJ2-7
v_gene: TRBV4-1
d_gene: TRBD2
abundance: -
CDR3nt: TGCGCCAGCAGCCAAGGGCCGACTAGCGTCCTCTCCTACGAGCAGTACTTC
CDR3aa: CASSQGPTSVLSYEQYF

j_gene: TRBJ2-1
v_gene: TRBV29-1
d_gene: TRBD2
abundance: -
CDR3nt: TGCAGCGTTGAAGGGTTTAGACTAGCGGAAACCTACAATGAGCAGTTCTTC
CDR3aa: CSVEGFRLAETYNEQFF

j_gene: TRBJ2-7
v_gene: TRBV27
d_gene: TRBD1
abundance: -
CDR3nt: TGTGCCAGCAGTTTCCGCGGACAGGGGGATCTCTACGAGCAGTACTTC
CDR3aa: CASSFRGQGDLYEQYF

j_gene: TRBJ1-2
v_gene: TRBV30
d_gene: -
abundance: -
CDR3nt: TGTGCCTGGAGTGATACTGAACGGGACGCCCCGCGGTATGGCTACACCTTC
CDR3aa: CAWSDTERDAPRYGYTF

j_gene: TRBJ2-2
v_gene: TRBV27
d_gene: -
abundance: -
CDR3nt: TGTGCCAGCGGTGGGGGTAGGGGGGCGAACACCGGGGAGCTGTTTTTT
CDR3aa: CASGGGRGANTGELFF

j_gene: TRBJ1-2
v_gene: TRBV6-1
d_gene: -
abundance: -
CDR3nt: TGTGCCAGCAGTGAGGTTCAGGGCTATGGCTACACCTTC
CDR3aa: CASSEVQGYGYTF

j_gene: TRBJ2-1
v_gene: TRBV29-1
d_gene: -
abundance: -
CDR3nt: TGCAGCGTTGGAAACTTTGGTGAGCAGTTCTTC
CDR3aa: CSVGNFGEQFF

j_gene: TRBJ2-7
v_gene: TRBV10-3
d_gene: -
abundance: -
CDR3nt: TGTGCCATCAGTCAGCGACTAGCCTACGAGCAGTACTTC
CDR3aa: CAISQRLAYEQYF

j_gene: TRBJ1-2
v_gene: TRBV4-3
d_gene: -
abundance: -
CDR3nt: TGCGCCAGCAGCCCCCTAGTCGAAGGTGATGTCTATGGCTACACCTTC
CDR3aa: CASSPLVEGDVYGYTF

j_gene: TRBJ2-1
v_gene: TRBV7-9
d_gene: -
abundance: -
CDR3nt: TGTGCCAGCGGGCCATACAATGAGCAGTTCTTC
CDR3aa: CASGPYNEQFF

j_gene: TRBJ2-1
v_gene: TRBV13
d_gene: TRBD2
abundance: -
CDR3nt: TGTGCCAGCAGCCCATCGGGGGGGCACGGTGAGCAGTTCTTC
CDR3aa: CASSPSGGHGEQFF

j_gene: TRBJ2-7
v_gene: TRBV27
d_gene: TRBD1
abundance: -
CDR3nt: TGTGCCAGCGGTAGAGGGGGCTACGAGGAGCAGTACTTC
CDR3aa: CASGRGGYEEQYF

j_gene: TRBJ2-7
v_gene: TRBV5-1
d_gene: TRBD1
abundance: -
CDR3nt: TGCGCCAGCAGCTTGAAAACCCGGGATTGGACAGGGGGCTACGAGCAGTACTTC
CDR3aa: CASSLKTRDWTGGYEQYF

j_gene: TRBJ2-2
v_gene: TRBV5-5
d_gene: TRBD2
abundance: -
CDR3nt: TGTGCCAGCATTCTGAGGGCGGGAGCGGCCGGGGAGCTGTTTTTT
CDR3aa: CASILRAGAAGELFF

j_gene: TRBJ1-3
v_gene: TRBV5-1
d_gene: TRBD1
abundance: -
CDR3nt: TGCGCCAGCAGCTTGGGGACAGGGGGAAACACCATATATTTT
CDR3aa: CASSLGTGGNTIYF

j_gene: TRBJ1-4
v_gene: TRBV10-1
d_gene: -
abundance: -
CDR3nt: TGCGCCAGCAGTGAGTCCACAGTACCCGAAAAACTGTTTTTT
CDR3aa: CASSESTVPEKLFF

j_gene: TRBJ2-5
v_gene: TRBV6-6
d_gene: -
abundance: -
CDR3nt: TGTGCCAGCAGTTACTTATCGGGAGCCCAAGAGACCCAGTACTTC
CDR3aa: CASSYLSGAQETQYF

j_gene: TRBJ1-1
v_gene: TRBV2
d_gene: -
abundance: -
CDR3nt: TGTGCCAGCAGTACCCGGACCCAGGTCGCTGAAGCTTTCTTT
CDR3aa: CASSTRTQVAEAFF

j_gene: TRBJ2-7
v_gene: TRBV7-9
d_gene: TRBD2
abundance: -
CDR3nt: TGTGCCAGCAGCCCGGGGGGTGACGAGCAGTACTTC
CDR3aa: CASSPGGDEQYF

j_gene: TRBJ2-6
v_gene: TRBV27
d_gene: -
abundance: -
CDR3nt: TGTGCCAGCAGTTTTCGGGGGCGAAGCTCTGGGGCCAACGTCCTGACTTTC
CDR3aa: CASSFRGRSSGANVLTF

j_gene: TRBJ1-5
v_gene: TRBV4-2
d_gene: -
abundance: -
CDR3nt: TGTGCCAGCAGCTCTGACAGGAACGGTCAGCCCCAGCATTTT
CDR3aa: CASSSDRNGQPQHF

j_gene: TRBJ2-5
v_gene: TRBV29-1
d_gene: -
abundance: -
CDR3nt: TGCAGCGTTGAACCCCTCATGGGGGGCCGAGAGACCCAGTACTTC
CDR3aa: CSVEPLMGGRETQYF

j_gene: TRBJ1-5
v_gene: TRBV7-2
d_gene: TRBD1
abundance: -
CDR3nt: TGTGCCAGCAGCTCGGACAGGGATCAGCCCCAGCATTTT
CDR3aa: CASSSDRDQPQHF

j_gene: TRBJ2-2
v_gene: TRBV11-2
d_gene: -
abundance: -
CDR3nt: TGTGCCAGCAGCTTAGCGCTCGGAAACACCGGGGAGCTGTTTTTT
CDR3aa: CASSLALGNTGELFF

j_gene: TRBJ2-2
v_gene: TRBV11-3
d_gene: TRBD1
abundance: -
CDR3nt: TGTGCCAGCAGCTTCCATCGCCAGACAGGGAGAACCGGGGAGCTGTTTTTT
CDR3aa: CASSFHRQTGRTGELFF

j_gene: TRBJ1-3
v_gene: TRBV7-3
d_gene: -
abundance: -
CDR3nt: TGTGCCAGCAGCTCCGGACCGGGAAACACCATATATTTT
CDR3aa: CASSSGPGNTIYF

j_gene: TRBJ1-2
v_gene: TRBV9
d_gene: -
abundance: -
CDR3nt: TGTGCCAGCAGCGTTGTACACGGGGGCTACACCTTC
CDR3aa: CASSVVHGGYTF

j_gene: TRBJ2-7
v_gene: TRBV5-1
d_gene: -
abundance: -
CDR3nt: TGCGCCAGCAGCTTGGCTAGCCCCTACGAGCAGTACTTC
CDR3aa: CASSLASPYEQYF

j_gene: TRBJ2-5
v_gene: TRBV21-1
d_gene: -
abundance: -
CDR3nt: TGTGCCAGCAGCAATGTGCTGGAGACCCAGTACTTC
CDR3aa: CASSNVLETQYF

j_gene: TRBJ1-5
v_gene: TRBV30
d_gene: TRBD1
abundance: -
CDR3nt: TGTGCCTGGAAACAGGGGGCCCTGCCCCAGCATTTT
CDR3aa: CAWKQGALPQHF

j_gene: TRBJ1-2
v_gene: TRBV16
d_gene: -
abundance: -
CDR3nt: TGTGCCAGCAGCCAGGGCGAGAGGGGGAGCTATAGCTACACCTTC
CDR3aa: CASSQGERGSYSYTF

j_gene: TRBJ2-5
v_gene: TRBV5-1
d_gene: -
abundance: -
CDR3nt: TGCGCCAGCAGCTTGGCACAGGGCAGAGAGACCCAGTACTTC
CDR3aa: CASSLAQGRETQYF

j_gene: TRBJ1-2
v_gene: TRBV7-2
d_gene: -
abundance: -
CDR3nt: TGTGCCAGCAGCTTAGCACAGGGAATAGGCTACGGCTACACCTTC
CDR3aa: CASSLAQGIGYGYTF

j_gene: TRBJ1-5
v_gene: TRBV27
d_gene: -
abundance: -
CDR3nt: TGTGCCACCTCTGGGCAGGGTCTTTCGCCCCAGCATTTT
CDR3aa: CATSGQGLSPQHF

j_gene: TRBJ1-2
v_gene: TRBV15
d_gene: -
abundance: -
CDR3nt: TGTGCCACCAGCGGAAGTAACTATGGCTACACCTTC
CDR3aa: CATSGSNYGYTF

j_gene: TRBJ1-1
v_gene: TRBV11-3
d_gene: -
abundance: -
CDR3nt: TGTGCCAGCAGCTTAGGGGGGAACACTGAAGCTTTCTTT
CDR3aa: CASSLGGNTEAFF

j_gene: TRBJ2-7
v_gene: TRBV11-3
d_gene: TRBD2
abundance: -
CDR3nt: TGTGCCAGCAGCTACGGAGCGGGGGGCCCCTACGAGCAGTACTTC
CDR3aa: CASSYGAGGPYEQYF

j_gene: TRBJ2-3
v_gene: TRBV13
d_gene: TRBD2
abundance: once
CDR3nt: TGTGCCAGCAGCAGCGGACTAGCGGGATGGGGCACAGATACGCAGTATTTT
CDR3aa: CASSSGLAGWGTDTQYF

j_gene: TRBJ2-5
v_gene: TRBV29-1
d_gene: -
abundance: -
CDR3nt: TGCAGCGTGGAACACGGGACGACACGGGGAGAGACCCAGTACTTC
CDR3aa: CSVEHGTTRGETQYF

j_gene: TRBJ2-1
v_gene: TRBV2
d_gene: -
abundance: -
CDR3nt: TGTGCCAGCAGTGTAAGGGGGGGCTCCTACAATGAGCAGTTCTTC
CDR3aa: CASSVRGGSYNEQFF

j_gene: TRBJ2-6
v_gene: TRBV6-5
d_gene: -
abundance: -
CDR3nt: TGTGCCAGCAGTGGAGGCTCTGGGGCCAACGTCCTGACTTTC
CDR3aa: CASSGGSGANVLTF

j_gene: TRBJ2-7
v_gene: TRBV14
d_gene: TRBD1
abundance: once
CDR3nt: TGTGCCAGCAGCGAGGGTGGGGACAGGGGGCCGTTGGGCTACGAGCAGTACTTC
CDR3aa: CASSEGGDRGPLGYEQYF

j_gene: TRBJ1-1
v_gene: TRBV30
d_gene: -
abundance: -
CDR3nt: TGTGCCTGGAGGCCCAGGACAGCGAACACTGAAGCTTTCTTT
CDR3aa: CAWRPRTANTEAFF

j_gene: TRBJ2-7
v_gene: TRBV4-2
d_gene: TRBD1
abundance: many
CDR3nt: TGTGCCAGCAGCCAGGGACAGAGCAAGGAGCAGTACTTC
CDR3aa: CASSQGQSKEQYF

j_gene: TRBJ2-7
v_gene: TRBV5-1
d_gene: -
abundance: -
CDR3nt: TGCGCCAGCAGTACACAGGGAGGGTCCTACGAGCAGTACTTC
CDR3aa: CASSTQGGSYEQYF

j_gene: TRBJ2-3
v_gene: TRBV5-4
d_gene: TRBD2
abundance: -
CDR3nt: TGTGCCAGCAGCTTTAGCGGGACCACAGATACGCAGTATTTT
CDR3aa: CASSFSGTTDTQYF

j_gene: TRBJ2-2
v_gene: TRBV25-1
d_gene: -
abundance: -
CDR3nt: TGTGCCAGCAGTGAATGGAGGGGGGACACCGGGGAGCTGTTTTTT
CDR3aa: CASSEWRGDTGELFF

j_gene: TRBJ1-2
v_gene: TRBV27
d_gene: TRBD1
abundance: -
CDR3nt: TGTGCCAGCGGGGGGACAGCCGCCCGTGGCTACACCTTC
CDR3aa: CASGGTAARGYTF